This TCR beta chain was identified in a study of T-cell reconstitution after alpha-beta-depleted transplantation in children. Whole-study results and caveats: A year post-transplant, T-cell counts and diversity derived mostly from newly produced T cells.

Preparing the TCRbeta library involved the use of unique molecular identifiers. TCRdb reprocessed the PCR reads with MiXCR, giving one entry per CDR3 protein. The sample includes some 840,000 distinct CDR3 sequences, roughly 15% of them seen just once. This clonotype was counted only a few times. What it binds is unknown. The material sequenced was PBMCs, mostly from graft donor cells, taken 360 days after TCRalphabeta/CD19-depleted stem cell transplant. The TCR sequence derives from a male patient aged 10-17 years who had a stem cell transplant for acute lymphoblastic leukemia, so the T cells may come from the graft donor.

The CDR3 here is CASSSGQYLSYEQYF. The CDR3, as DNA: TGTGCCAGCAGCTCCGGACAGTACCTCTCCTACGAGCAGTACTTC. The chain employs TRBV7-2 and TRBJ2-7; TRBD1 is a possible D gene (6 bases). CDR1 and CDR2 from the germline V gene are SGHTA and FQGNSA. The CDR3 sequence is 15 residues long. The V end lost 4 bases, the J end lost 0 bases, and 13 bases lay between the germline ends.